A selection of T cell receptor beta chains follows, all from one sample in a study of blood T cell repertoires in COVID-19. Some clones are missing from TCRdb's copy, which holds only in-frame ones; the method was immunoSEQ multiplex PCR. The data hold 87,000 or so clones, with around 84% observed a single time. The sample taken for sequencing was peripheral blood. These receptors were collected from an elderly woman in a cohort sampled during active or convalescent COVID-19. Each CDR3 is given with its conserved first and last residue. A D gene is named only where the DNA matches it firmly. A row's size may be missing; if present it is once, few, many or a size class.

j_call d_call clone_size v_call cdr3_nt cdr3_aa
TRBJ1-1 - - TRBV6-5 TGTGCCAGCAGTTACTCGAGGGCTGTGGAAGCTTTCTTT CASSYSRAVEAFF
TRBJ1-1 - once TRBV10-3 TGTGCCATCAGTGACCTGGGGGCCACTGAAGCTTTCTTT CAISDLGATEAFF
TRBJ1-5 TRBD1 - TRBV2 TGTGCCAGCAGTGGGGGGACAGGGGGCGAGGGCAATCAGCCCCAGCATTTT CASSGGTGGEGNQPQHF
TRBJ2-3 TRBD1 - TRBV7-2 TGTGCCAGCAGCTGGAACAGGGGAAGCCGCACAGATACGCAGTATTTT CASSWNRGSRTDTQYF
TRBJ1-5 - - TRBV28 TGTGCCAGCAACAACCTAAGGGGGGGTATTCAGCCCCAGCATTTT CASNNLRGGIQPQHF
TRBJ2-7 TRBD2 - TRBV28 TGTGCCAGCAGTTTGGCGGGAGGGACCCCCGAGCAGTACTTC CASSLAGGTPEQYF
TRBJ2-3 TRBD1 - TRBV5-6 TGTGCCAGCAGTTTAGAGGGGGCGTCGGCAGATACGCAGTATTTT CASSLEGASADTQYF
TRBJ1-2 - - TRBV29-1 TGCAGCGTTGAAGAGGGCGGGTACGGCTACACCTTC CSVEEGGYGYTF
TRBJ2-1 TRBD2 - TRBV10-1 TGCGCCAGCAGTGGGACTAGCGGAGAGCCTTCCAATGAGCAGTTCTTC CASSGTSGEPSNEQFF
TRBJ2-5 TRBD2 - TRBV20-1 TGCAGTGCTTTTACTTTAGCGGGACAGTACTTC CSAFTLAGQYF
TRBJ2-3 - once TRBV19 TGTGCCAGTAGTCTCAGCGCGGTTTCAGATACGCAGTATTTT CASSLSAVSDTQYF
TRBJ2-3 - - TRBV29-1 TGCAGCGTTGGGGAGGATACGCAGTATTTT CSVGEDTQYF
TRBJ1-1 TRBD1 - TRBV5-1 TGCGCCAGCAGAAGAGCGGGACAGGGGAGCACTGAAGCTTTCTTT CASRRAGQGSTEAFF
TRBJ2-5 - - TRBV5-1 TGCGCCAGCAGCTTGGTTTCAGGGGAAGAGACCCAGTACTTC CASSLVSGEETQYF
TRBJ1-2 TRBD1 - TRBV6-5 TGTGCCAGCGAACCGGGACAGGGAAGCTATGGCTACACCTTC CASEPGQGSYGYTF
TRBJ2-5 TRBD2 - TRBV28 TGTGCCAGCAGCTTTCCGGGACTAGCGGGACGAGAGACCCAGTACTTC CASSFPGLAGRETQYF
TRBJ1-1 - - TRBV27 TGTGCCAGCAGCCGGGGGGTGCCGAACACTGAAGCTTTCTTT CASSRGVPNTEAFF
TRBJ2-1 - - TRBV7-9 TGTGCCAGCAGCCTAGGGGGAGGGGGAAGGAATGAGCAGTTCTTC CASSLGGGGRNEQFF
TRBJ1-6 - - TRBV19 TGTGCCAGTATGACCGGCTCAGGGGTGTCCTATAATTCACCCCTCCACTTT CASMTGSGVSYNSPLHF
TRBJ1-2 - few TRBV7-2 TGTGCCAGCAGCTTACAGGGTGAAGTGAGGGGCTACACCTTC CASSLQGEVRGYTF
TRBJ1-5 - - TRBV12-3/TRBV12-4 TGTGCCAGCAGTTTTTCAGGGCATCAGCCCCAGCATTTT CASSFSGHQPQHF
TRBJ2-1 TRBD2 - TRBV10-3 TGTGCCATCAGGGCGACTAGCGGACAATCCTACAATGAGCAGTTCTTC CAIRATSGQSYNEQFF
TRBJ2-1 TRBD2 few TRBV10-3 TGTGCCATCAGTGAGGTAGCGGGAGCCTATGAGCAGTTCTTC CAISEVAGAYEQFF
TRBJ1-1 - - TRBV29-1 TGCAGCGTTGAACGGCGGTTGAGCACTGAAGCTTTCTTT CSVERRLSTEAFF
TRBJ2-7 - - TRBV30 TGTGCCTGGAGTCGGGGTATCTACTCCTACGAGCAGTACTTC CAWSRGIYSYEQYF
TRBJ2-7 TRBD2 - TRBV6-6 TGTGCCAGCAGGCACCTAGCGGGAGTCTACGAGCAGTACTTC CASRHLAGVYEQYF
TRBJ2-3 TRBD2 - TRBV6-1 TGTGCCAGCAGTGAAGAGCGGGAGTTTGCAGATACGCAGTATTTT CASSEEREFADTQYF
TRBJ1-1 TRBD1 - TRBV9 TGTGCCAGCAGCGTGGGACAGGTGTTGGACACTGAAGCTTTCTTT CASSVGQVLDTEAFF
TRBJ1-2 TRBD1 - TRBV18 TGTGCCAGCTCACCTTCTGACAGGGTCTATGGCTACACCTTC CASSPSDRVYGYTF
TRBJ2-3 - few TRBV7-2 TGTGCCAGCAGCCCGGAGAGGTTCACAGATACGCAGTATTTT CASSPERFTDTQYF
TRBJ2-3 TRBD1 - TRBV11-2 TGTGCCAGCAGGGGACAGGGCGCAGATACGCAGTATTTT CASRGQGADTQYF
TRBJ1-5 TRBD1 - TRBV5-1 TGCGCCAGCAGCTTGGAAGGGGGCTCCAATCAGCCCCAGCATTTT CASSLEGGSNQPQHF
TRBJ1-2 TRBD1 - TRBV5-1 TGCGCCAGCAGCCCTTCGGCAGGGGGCGTCTATGGCTACACCTTC CASSPSAGGVYGYTF
TRBJ1-2 - - TRBV19 TGTGCCAGTAGGGGGACACCTAATAACTATGGCTACACCTTC CASRGTPNNYGYTF
TRBJ1-5 TRBD1 few TRBV14 TGTGCCAGCAGCTCTGGACAGGGAGTTTATAGCAATCAGCCCCAGCATTTT CASSSGQGVYSNQPQHF
TRBJ2-6 TRBD1 - TRBV5-6 TGTGCCAGCAGCTTGCAGGGGGCCGCTGGGGCCAACGTCCTGACTTTC CASSLQGAAGANVLTF
TRBJ1-5 TRBD1 - TRBV28 TGTGCCACTACTTGGGACAGTCGGAGCAATCAGCCCCAGCATTTT CATTWDSRSNQPQHF
TRBJ1-4 - - TRBV5-6 TGTGCCAGCAGCTCTCAACAGGTTATTAATGAAAAACTGTTTTTT CASSSQQVINEKLFF
TRBJ1-1 - - TRBV20-1 TGCAGTGCGCGCGGGGACACTGAAGCTTTCTTT CSARGDTEAFF
TRBJ1-5 - once TRBV19 TGTGCCAGTAGTATGAAGGGGTCAAATCAGCCCCAGCATTTT CASSMKGSNQPQHF
TRBJ2-1 TRBD1 once TRBV2 TGTGCCAGCAGGTTGGGACAGAGCTCCTACAATGAGCAGTTCTTC CASRLGQSSYNEQFF
TRBJ1-2 TRBD1 - TRBV28 TGTGCCAGCAGTGGACAGGGGAGAAGCTACACCTTC CASSGQGRSYTF
TRBJ1-1 TRBD1 few TRBV24-1 TGTGCCACCAGTGACCGGACAGGGACCACTGAAGCTTTCTTT CATSDRTGTTEAFF
TRBJ2-2 TRBD2 - TRBV5-1 TGCGCCAGCAGCTTTCTAGCGGGAGAGACCGGGGAGCTGTTTTTT CASSFLAGETGELFF
TRBJ2-1 TRBD1 - TRBV7-9 TGTGCCAGCAGCTTATTGGGGGACAGGGTCTACAATGAGCAGTTCTTC CASSLLGDRVYNEQFF